This TCR beta chain was identified during a study of blood T cell repertoires in COVID-19. Study details: From the United States, Italy and Spain came samples of acute and convalescent COVID-19. PBMCs, B-cell-depleted T cells, or T cells were the source of the cDNA or gDNA that made up the material.

Germline loops: CDR1 SEHNR, CDR2 FQNEAQ (reference sequence). The CDR3 runs 16 residues. Trimming left V 1 base short and J 2 bases short, with 15 bases between. This clone was counted only a few times. In the authors' methods: Amplification with reference gene primers provided the estimates of nucleated cell counts. This table comes from immunoSEQ multiplex PCR, and its TCRdb copy is limited to in-frame clones, with some not included. Clonal size and the V and J genes are those of that table, whereas D and trimming came from the DNA. Of 150,000 to 170,000 clones detected, 80% to 90% appear once; the ten largest clones hold around 7.9%.

The sequence was collected from a man in his forties or fifties who had recovered from COVID-19. The sample taken for sequencing was PBMCs or T cells enriched from blood (not recorded which). The V gene is TRBV7-9, the J gene TRBJ2-7; D is perhaps TRBD1 (6 bases). CDR3 coding DNA: TGTGCCAGCAGCTTAGATAGGCGGACAGCGACCTACGAGCAGTACTTC. This encodes CASSLDRRTATYEQYF.